This is a list of T cell receptor beta chains from one sample in a study of cytomegalovirus exposure and HLA in healthy donors. The assay was immunoSEQ multiplex PCR, and TCRdb's table has in-frame clones only and misses some. The sample has some 80,000 clones; 78% are singletons. Material for sequencing was PBMCs. The receptors here all came from a man aged 40-55 years in good health and CMV-seronegative. The CDR3 runs from the conserved cysteine through the conserved F or W. Fields, in order: V gene, D gene, clone size, J gene, CDR3 protein, CDR3 DNA. A D gene is named only where the DNA matches it firmly. Expanded clones get a size class; other rows say once, few or many, or leave the size out.

V gene: TRBV7-2
D gene: NA
clone size: NA
J gene: TRBJ2-6
CDR3 protein: CASSPQVSGANVLTF
CDR3 DNA: TGTGCCAGCAGCCCCCAGGTCTCTGGGGCCAACGTCCTGACTTTC

V gene: TRBV19
D gene: TRBD1
clone size: few
J gene: TRBJ1-1
CDR3 protein: CASIQDRGYTEAFF
CDR3 DNA: TGTGCCAGTATCCAGGACAGGGGGTACACTGAAGCTTTCTTT

V gene: TRBV18
D gene: TRBD1
clone size: NA
J gene: TRBJ2-5
CDR3 protein: CASSPRDREETQYF
CDR3 DNA: TGTGCCAGCTCACCAAGGGACAGAGAAGAGACCCAGTACTTC

V gene: TRBV7-9
D gene: NA
clone size: NA
J gene: TRBJ2-2
CDR3 protein: CASSPGGTAGRELFF
CDR3 DNA: TGTGCCAGCAGCCCCGGAGGGACGGCGGGACGGGAGCTGTTTTTT

V gene: TRBV7-2
D gene: TRBD2
clone size: NA
J gene: TRBJ2-7
CDR3 protein: CASSPWVAGQDEQYF
CDR3 DNA: TGTGCCAGCAGCCCCTGGGTAGCGGGCCAGGACGAGCAGTACTTC

V gene: TRBV5-6
D gene: NA
clone size: NA
J gene: TRBJ2-5
CDR3 protein: CASSFGQKETQYF
CDR3 DNA: TGTGCCAGCAGCTTTGGTCAGAAAGAGACCCAGTACTTC

V gene: TRBV29-1
D gene: NA
clone size: NA
J gene: TRBJ1-1
CDR3 protein: CSVVGLFNTEAFF
CDR3 DNA: TGCAGCGTTGTGGGACTATTTAACACTGAAGCTTTCTTT

V gene: TRBV28
D gene: NA
clone size: NA
J gene: TRBJ1-2
CDR3 protein: CAGLKADSYGYTF
CDR3 DNA: TGTGCCGGCCTTAAAGCAGACTCTTATGGCTACACCTTC

V gene: TRBV5-1
D gene: TRBD1
clone size: NA
J gene: TRBJ1-1
CDR3 protein: CASSLQDRVETEAFF
CDR3 DNA: TGCGCCAGCAGCCTACAAGACAGGGTGGAGACTGAAGCTTTCTTT

V gene: TRBV29-1
D gene: TRBD2
clone size: once
J gene: TRBJ2-5
CDR3 protein: CSVEGLAYQETQYF
CDR3 DNA: TGCAGCGTTGAGGGACTAGCGTATCAAGAGACCCAGTACTTC

V gene: TRBV5-1
D gene: TRBD2
clone size: few
J gene: TRBJ2-3
CDR3 protein: CASSPGLAADTQYF
CDR3 DNA: TGCGCCAGCAGCCCGGGACTAGCTGCAGATACGCAGTATTTT

V gene: TRBV28
D gene: NA
clone size: NA
J gene: TRBJ2-2
CDR3 protein: CASNGQTPYTGELFF
CDR3 DNA: TGTGCCAGCAACGGACAGACACCTTACACCGGGGAGCTGTTTTTT

V gene: TRBV19
D gene: NA
clone size: few
J gene: TRBJ1-5
CDR3 protein: CASGAVNQPQHF
CDR3 DNA: TGTGCCAGTGGGGCAGTCAATCAGCCCCAGCATTTT

V gene: TRBV5-1
D gene: TRBD1
clone size: NA
J gene: TRBJ2-1
CDR3 protein: CASSLTGTGLYNEQFF
CDR3 DNA: TGCGCCAGCAGCTTGACCGGGACAGGGCTCTACAATGAGCAGTTCTTC

V gene: TRBV9
D gene: TRBD1
clone size: NA
J gene: TRBJ2-1
CDR3 protein: CASSGLTGGSEQFF
CDR3 DNA: TGTGCCAGCAGCGGGCTGACAGGGGGCTCTGAGCAGTTCTTC

V gene: TRBV13
D gene: NA
clone size: few
J gene: TRBJ2-5
CDR3 protein: CASSTGETQYF
CDR3 DNA: TGTGCCAGCAGCACGGGGGAGACCCAGTACTTC

V gene: TRBV6-1
D gene: TRBD1
clone size: NA
J gene: TRBJ1-4
CDR3 protein: CASSPSWGQGQKLFF
CDR3 DNA: TGTGCCAGCAGCCCCTCGTGGGGACAGGGTCAAAAACTGTTTTTT

V gene: TRBV7-9
D gene: TRBD1
clone size: NA
J gene: TRBJ2-5
CDR3 protein: CASSPGQGGRETQYF
CDR3 DNA: TGTGCCAGCAGCCCGGGACAGGGAGGGCGGGAGACCCAGTACTTC

V gene: TRBV11-2
D gene: TRBD1
clone size: few
J gene: TRBJ2-1
CDR3 protein: CASSSYRGSIYNEQFF
CDR3 DNA: TGTGCCAGCAGCTCATACAGGGGGAGCATCTACAATGAGCAGTTCTTC

V gene: TRBV5-4
D gene: TRBD1
clone size: few
J gene: TRBJ2-5
CDR3 protein: CASSGTGETQTQYF
CDR3 DNA: TGTGCCAGCAGCGGGACAGGGGAAACGCAGACCCAGTACTTC

V gene: TRBV9
D gene: TRBD1
clone size: NA
J gene: TRBJ2-1
CDR3 protein: CASSALQGSSYNEQFF
CDR3 DNA: TGTGCCAGCAGCGCCCTACAGGGGAGCTCCTACAATGAGCAGTTCTTC

V gene: TRBV6-5
D gene: NA
clone size: few
J gene: TRBJ1-5
CDR3 protein: CASSPGQGNQPQHF
CDR3 DNA: TGTGCCAGCAGCCCGGGACAAGGCAATCAGCCCCAGCATTTT

V gene: TRBV18
D gene: NA
clone size: NA
J gene: TRBJ2-1
CDR3 protein: CASSHGTNEQFF
CDR3 DNA: TGTGCCAGCTCGCACGGGACAAATGAGCAGTTCTTC

V gene: TRBV5-6
D gene: NA
clone size: NA
J gene: TRBJ2-1
CDR3 protein: CASSLAERQFF
CDR3 DNA: TGTGCCAGCAGCTTGGCGGAGAGGCAGTTCTTC

V gene: TRBV28
D gene: NA
clone size: NA
J gene: TRBJ2-3
CDR3 protein: CASSLRPLAPTGDTQYF
CDR3 DNA: TGTGCCAGCAGTTTACGTCCCCTAGCCCCCACCGGGGATACGCAGTATTTT

V gene: TRBV6-1
D gene: NA
clone size: NA
J gene: TRBJ2-1
CDR3 protein: CASRPLDSPPDEQFF
CDR3 DNA: TGTGCCAGCAGACCGTTGGACAGTCCCCCCGATGAGCAGTTCTTC

V gene: TRBV5-1
D gene: NA
clone size: once
J gene: TRBJ2-5
CDR3 protein: CASSLAGRGMGETQYF
CDR3 DNA: TGCGCCAGCAGCTTGGCCGGAAGGGGAATGGGGGAGACCCAGTACTTC

V gene: TRBV12-5
D gene: TRBD2
clone size: NA
J gene: TRBJ2-3
CDR3 protein: CASGLGTSGDTQYF
CDR3 DNA: TGTGCTAGTGGTTTGGGGACTAGCGGAGATACGCAGTATTTT

V gene: TRBV19
D gene: NA
clone size: once
J gene: TRBJ1-1
CDR3 protein: CASTLRAGVMNTEAFF
CDR3 DNA: TGTGCCAGTACTTTAAGGGCAGGGGTCATGAACACTGAAGCTTTCTTT

V gene: TRBV10-2
D gene: TRBD2
clone size: NA
J gene: TRBJ2-7
CDR3 protein: CASSEPFGVAGAYEQYF
CDR3 DNA: TGCGCCAGCAGTGAGCCCTTCGGGGTAGCGGGAGCCTACGAGCAGTACTTC

V gene: TRBV19
D gene: NA
clone size: few
J gene: TRBJ2-7
CDR3 protein: CASSAAPGYEQYF
CDR3 DNA: TGTGCCAGTAGTGCAGCCCCAGGGTACGAGCAGTACTTC

V gene: TRBV6-5
D gene: NA
clone size: NA
J gene: TRBJ2-2
CDR3 protein: CASSFRSGELFF
CDR3 DNA: TGTGCCAGCAGTTTTAGGAGCGGGGAGCTGTTTTTT

V gene: TRBV20-1
D gene: NA
clone size: NA
J gene: TRBJ1-3
CDR3 protein: CSARSNTIYF
CDR3 DNA: TGCAGTGCTAGGTCTAACACCATATATTTT

V gene: TRBV28
D gene: TRBD1
clone size: NA
J gene: TRBJ1-2
CDR3 protein: CASSSGQVANYGYTF
CDR3 DNA: TGTGCCAGCAGTTCCGGACAGGTTGCTAACTATGGCTACACCTTC

V gene: TRBV7-8
D gene: TRBD2
clone size: NA
J gene: TRBJ2-7
CDR3 protein: CASTLGGSYEQYF
CDR3 DNA: TGTGCCAGCACCCTGGGGGGGTCCTACGAGCAGTACTTC